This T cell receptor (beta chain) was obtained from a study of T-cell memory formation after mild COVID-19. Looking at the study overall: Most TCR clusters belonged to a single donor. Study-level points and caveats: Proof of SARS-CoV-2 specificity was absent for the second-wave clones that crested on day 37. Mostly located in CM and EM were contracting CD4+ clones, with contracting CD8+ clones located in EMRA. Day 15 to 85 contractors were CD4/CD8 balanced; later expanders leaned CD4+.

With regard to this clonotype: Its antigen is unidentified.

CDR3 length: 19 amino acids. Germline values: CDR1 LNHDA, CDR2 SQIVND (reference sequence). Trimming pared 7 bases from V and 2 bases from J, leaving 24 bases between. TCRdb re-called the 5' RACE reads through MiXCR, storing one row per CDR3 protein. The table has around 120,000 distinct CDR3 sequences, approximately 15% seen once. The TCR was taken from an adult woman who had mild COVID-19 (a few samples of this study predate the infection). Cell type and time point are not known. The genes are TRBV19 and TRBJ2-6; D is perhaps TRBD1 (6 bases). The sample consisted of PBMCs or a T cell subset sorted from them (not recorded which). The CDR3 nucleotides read TGTGCCAGTACGGTCTTGGGCGTCAAGAACAGGGCTGGGGCCAACGTCCTGACTTTC. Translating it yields CASTVLGVKNRAGANVLTF.